The subject of this entry is one TCR beta chain. Trimming shortened V by 6 bases and J by 6 bases, and 13 bases separated the two germline ends. The CDR3 totals 13 residues. CDR1 is MNHEY, CDR2 SVGAGI, per germline. The source of the sample is a study of blood T cell repertoires in COVID-19. Across the whole study: PBMCs, B-cell-depleted T cells, or T cells were the source of the cDNA or gDNA that made up the material.

Authors' processing steps: Reference gene primer amplification gave nucleated cell count estimates. TCRdb's table, derived via immunoSEQ multiplex PCR, lists solely in-frame clones and lacks some. Clonal size and the V and J genes are those of that table, whereas D and trimming came from the DNA. The sample has approximately 91,000 clones; over 75% are singletons. The source material was peripheral blood. The sequence was obtained from a man between 65 and 85 years old with acute or convalescent COVID-19. This rearrangement joins TRBV6-5 to TRBJ2-3; maybe TRBD1 (6 bases). The CDR3 nucleotides are TGTGCCAGCAGCCCACAAACAGGGGATACGCAGTATTTT. Amino acids: CASSPQTGDTQYF.